This T cell receptor beta chain was profiled in a study of spatial heterogeneity in lung cancer. Looking at the study overall: Raw reads contained each unique TCR and UMI combination more than ten times on average.

Time point in this sample: sample taken at primary tumor resection. Sequencing of whole RNA from tumor, nontumor lung or frozen PBMC involved no sorting. The donor population consisted of roughly 70 patients with untreated, early-stage non-small cell lung cancer. Individually, TCR cDNA molecules were each labelled with a unique molecular identifier. TCRdb processed the 5' RACE reads anew with MiXCR; each CDR3 protein has one entry. The sample contains more than 85,000 distinct CDR3 sequences, around 10% of which appear only once. Germline assignment: CDR1 MDHEN and CDR2 SYDVKM. V dropped 3 bases and J dropped 3 bases, with 6 bases sitting between them. The length of the CDR3 is 12 residues. This clonotype came up many times. The antigen remains unidentified. Study outcomes and limitations: The study found ubiquitous expanded tumor TCRs in blood more at resection than follow-up.

This material consisted of PBMCs, taken at surgery. The sequence came from a male donor with early-stage non-small cell lung cancer. This chain connects TRBV28 to TRBJ2-7; the D is unclear. The DNA of the CDR3 is TGTGCCAGCAGTTTTCAGAACTACGAGCAGTACTTC. This sequence encodes CASSFQNYEQYF. The variable domain in full, with the rest retrieved from reference TRBV28 and TRBJ2-7, is DVKVTQSSRYLVKRTGEKVFLECVQDMDHENMFWYRQDPGLGLRLIYFSYDVKMKEKGDIPEGYSVSREKKERFSLILESASTNQTSMYLCASSFQNYEQYFGPGTRLTVT.